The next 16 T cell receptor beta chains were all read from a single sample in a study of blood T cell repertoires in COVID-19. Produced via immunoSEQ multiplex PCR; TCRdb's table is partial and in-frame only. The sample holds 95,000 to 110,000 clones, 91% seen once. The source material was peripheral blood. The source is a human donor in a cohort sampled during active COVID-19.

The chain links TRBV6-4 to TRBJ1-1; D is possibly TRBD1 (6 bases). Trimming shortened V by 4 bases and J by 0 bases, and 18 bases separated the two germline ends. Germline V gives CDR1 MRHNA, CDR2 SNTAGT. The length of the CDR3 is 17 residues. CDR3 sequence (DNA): TGTGCCAGCAGTGTAGGAAGGAATAGGGGGTTGAACACTGAAGCTTTCTTT. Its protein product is CASSVGRNRGLNTEAFF.

The chain's CDR3 is CAWDSTGEQLFF. The DNA for the CDR3 is TGTGCCTGGGATAGCACCGGGGAACAACTGTTTTTT. The chain uses TRBV30 and TRBJ1-4, with unresolved D. The CDR3 contains 12 residues. In germline, CDR1 is GTSNPN, CDR2 SVGIG (reference sequence). Trimming took 5 bases from V and 12 from J, leaving 16 bases between them.

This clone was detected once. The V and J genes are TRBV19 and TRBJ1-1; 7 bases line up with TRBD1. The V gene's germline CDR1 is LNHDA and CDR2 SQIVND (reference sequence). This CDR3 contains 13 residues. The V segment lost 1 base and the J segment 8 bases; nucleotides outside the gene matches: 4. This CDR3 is CASSIGTGMEAFF. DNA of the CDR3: TGTGCCAGTAGTATAGGGACAGGAATGGAAGCTTTCTTT.

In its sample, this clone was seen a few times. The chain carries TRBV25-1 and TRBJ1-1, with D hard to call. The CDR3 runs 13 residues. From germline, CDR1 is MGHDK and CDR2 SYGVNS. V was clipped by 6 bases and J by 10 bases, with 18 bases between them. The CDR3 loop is CASSEGRLWAAFF. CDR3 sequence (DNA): TGTGCCAGCAGCGAGGGCCGGCTATGGGCAGCTTTCTTT.

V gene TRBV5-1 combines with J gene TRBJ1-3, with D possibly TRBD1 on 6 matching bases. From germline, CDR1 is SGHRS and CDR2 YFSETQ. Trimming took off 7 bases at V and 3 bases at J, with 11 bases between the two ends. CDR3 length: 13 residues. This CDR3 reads CASATGFGNTIYF. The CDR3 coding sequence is TGCGCCAGCGCGACAGGTTTTGGAAACACCATATATTTT.

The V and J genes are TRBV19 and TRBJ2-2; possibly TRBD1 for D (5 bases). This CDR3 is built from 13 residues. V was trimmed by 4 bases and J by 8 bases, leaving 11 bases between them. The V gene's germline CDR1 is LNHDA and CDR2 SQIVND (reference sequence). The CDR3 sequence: CASSKDMGGELFF. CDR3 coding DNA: TGTGCCAGTAGTAAGGACATGGGGGGGGAGCTGTTTTTT. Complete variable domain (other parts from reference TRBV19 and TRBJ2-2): DGGITQSPKYLFRKEGQNVTLSCEQNLNHDAMYWYRQDPGQGLRLIYYSQIVNDFQKGDIAEGYSVSREKKESFPLTVTSAQKNPTAFYLCASSKDMGGELFFGEGSRLTVL.

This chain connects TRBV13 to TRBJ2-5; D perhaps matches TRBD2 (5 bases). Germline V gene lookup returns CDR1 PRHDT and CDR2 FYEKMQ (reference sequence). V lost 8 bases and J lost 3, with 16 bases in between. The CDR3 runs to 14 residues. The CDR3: CASGEGSLEETQYF. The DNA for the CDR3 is TGTGCCAGCGGCGAGGGAAGCCTAGAAGAGACCCAGTACTTC.

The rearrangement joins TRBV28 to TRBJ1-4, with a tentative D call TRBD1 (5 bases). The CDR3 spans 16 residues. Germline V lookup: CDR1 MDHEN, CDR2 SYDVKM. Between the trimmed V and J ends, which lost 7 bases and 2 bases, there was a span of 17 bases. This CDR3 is CASTYHGARTNEKLFF. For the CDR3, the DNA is TGTGCCAGCACCTATCATGGGGCCAGGACTAATGAAAAACTGTTTTTT.

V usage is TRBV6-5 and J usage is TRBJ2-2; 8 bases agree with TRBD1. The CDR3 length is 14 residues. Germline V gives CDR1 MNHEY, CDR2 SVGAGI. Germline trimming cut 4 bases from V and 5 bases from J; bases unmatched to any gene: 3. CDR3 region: CASSSWDRTGELFF. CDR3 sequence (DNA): TGTGCCAGCAGTTCCTGGGACAGGACCGGGGAGCTGTTTTTT.

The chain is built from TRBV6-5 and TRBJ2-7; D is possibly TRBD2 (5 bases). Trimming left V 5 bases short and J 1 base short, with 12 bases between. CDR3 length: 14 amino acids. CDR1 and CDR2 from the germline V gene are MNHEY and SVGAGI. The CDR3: CASSRTGDSYEQYF. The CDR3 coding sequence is TGTGCCAGCAGTCGGACTGGGGATTCCTACGAGCAGTACTTC.

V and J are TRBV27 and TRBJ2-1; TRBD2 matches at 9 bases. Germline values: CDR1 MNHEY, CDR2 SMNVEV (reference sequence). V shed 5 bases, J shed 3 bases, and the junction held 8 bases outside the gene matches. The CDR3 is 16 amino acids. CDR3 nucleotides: TGTGCCAGCAGTCCCTTAGCGGGGGAAAACTACAATGAGCAGTTCTTC. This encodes CASSPLAGENYNEQFF.

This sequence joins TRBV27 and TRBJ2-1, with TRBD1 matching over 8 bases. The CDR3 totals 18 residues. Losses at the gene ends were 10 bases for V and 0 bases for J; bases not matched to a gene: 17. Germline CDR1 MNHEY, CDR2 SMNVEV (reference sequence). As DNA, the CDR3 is TGTGCCACCAGGGAGACAGGGGCTTTTTTATACTCCTACAATGAGCAGTTCTTC. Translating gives CATRETGAFLYSYNEQFF.

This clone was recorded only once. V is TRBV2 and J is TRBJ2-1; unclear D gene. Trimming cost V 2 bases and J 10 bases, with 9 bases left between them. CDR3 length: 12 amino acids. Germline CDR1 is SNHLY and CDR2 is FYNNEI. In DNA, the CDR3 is TGTGCCAGCAGTGAATCGTACGGGGAGCAGTTCTTC. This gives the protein CASSESYGEQFF.

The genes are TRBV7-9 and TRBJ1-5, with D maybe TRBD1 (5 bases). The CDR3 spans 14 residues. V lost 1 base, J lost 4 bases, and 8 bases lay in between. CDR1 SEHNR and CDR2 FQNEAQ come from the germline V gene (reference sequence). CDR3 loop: CASSLVTDNQPQHF. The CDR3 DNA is TGTGCCAGCAGCTTAGTGACAGATAATCAGCCCCAGCATTTT. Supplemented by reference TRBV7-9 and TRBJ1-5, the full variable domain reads DTGVSQNPRHKITKRGQNVTFRCDPISEHNRLYWYRQTLGQGPEFLTYFQNEAQLEKSRLLSDRFSAERPKGSFSTLEIQRTEQGDSAMYLCASSLVTDNQPQHFGDGTRLSIL.

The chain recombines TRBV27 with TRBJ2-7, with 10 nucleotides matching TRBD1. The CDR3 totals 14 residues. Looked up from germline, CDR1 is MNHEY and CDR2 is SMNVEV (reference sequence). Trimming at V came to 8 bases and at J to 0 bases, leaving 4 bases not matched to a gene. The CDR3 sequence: CASQGQGSSYEQYF. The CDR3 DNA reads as TGTGCCAGCCAGGGACAGGGGAGCTCCTACGAGCAGTACTTC.

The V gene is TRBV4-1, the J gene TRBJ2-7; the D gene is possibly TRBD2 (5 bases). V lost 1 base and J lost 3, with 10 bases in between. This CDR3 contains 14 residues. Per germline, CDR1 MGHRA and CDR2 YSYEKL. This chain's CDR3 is CASSQVEGIYEQYF. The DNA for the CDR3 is TGCGCCAGCAGCCAAGTAGAGGGAATCTACGAGCAGTACTTC.